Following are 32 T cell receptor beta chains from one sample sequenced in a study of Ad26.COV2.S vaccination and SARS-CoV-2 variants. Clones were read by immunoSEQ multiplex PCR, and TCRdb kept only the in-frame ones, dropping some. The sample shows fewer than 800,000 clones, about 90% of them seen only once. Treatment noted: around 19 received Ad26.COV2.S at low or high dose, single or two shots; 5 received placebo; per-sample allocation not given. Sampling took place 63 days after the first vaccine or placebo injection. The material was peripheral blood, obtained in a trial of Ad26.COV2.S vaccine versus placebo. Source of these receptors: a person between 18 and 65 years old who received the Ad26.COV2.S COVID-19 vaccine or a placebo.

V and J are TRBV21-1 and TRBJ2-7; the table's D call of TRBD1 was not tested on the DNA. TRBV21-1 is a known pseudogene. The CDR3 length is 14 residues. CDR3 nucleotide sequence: TGTGCCAGCAGCACACCGGGACAGGGCCACGAGCAGTACTTC. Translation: CASSTPGQGHEQYF.

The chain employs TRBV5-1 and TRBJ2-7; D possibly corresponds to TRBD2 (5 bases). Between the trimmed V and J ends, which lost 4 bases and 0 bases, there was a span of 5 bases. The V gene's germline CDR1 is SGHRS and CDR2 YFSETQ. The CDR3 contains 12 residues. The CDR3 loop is CASSGSSYEQYF. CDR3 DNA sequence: TGCGCCAGCAGCGGGAGCTCCTACGAGCAGTACTTC. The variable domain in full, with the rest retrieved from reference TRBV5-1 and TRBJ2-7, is KAGVTQTPRYLIKTRGQQVTLSCSPISGHRSVSWYQQTPGQGLQFLFEYFSETQRNKGNFPGRFSGRQFSNSRSEMNVSTLELGDSALYLCASSGSSYEQYFGPGTRLTVT.

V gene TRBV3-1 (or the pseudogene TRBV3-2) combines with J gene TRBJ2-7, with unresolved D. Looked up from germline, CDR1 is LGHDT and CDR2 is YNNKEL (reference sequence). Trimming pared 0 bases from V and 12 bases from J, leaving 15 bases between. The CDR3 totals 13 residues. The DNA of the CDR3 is TGTGCCAGCAGCCAAGATAGGGCCGAGAGGTTGTACTTC. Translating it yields CASSQDRAERLYF.

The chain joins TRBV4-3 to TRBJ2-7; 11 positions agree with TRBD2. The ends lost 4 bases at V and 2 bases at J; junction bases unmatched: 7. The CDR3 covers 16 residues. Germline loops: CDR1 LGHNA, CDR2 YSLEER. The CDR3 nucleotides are TGCGCCAGCAGCCGAAGCACTAGCGGGGGAACCTACGAGCAGTACTTC. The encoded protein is CASSRSTSGGTYEQYF.

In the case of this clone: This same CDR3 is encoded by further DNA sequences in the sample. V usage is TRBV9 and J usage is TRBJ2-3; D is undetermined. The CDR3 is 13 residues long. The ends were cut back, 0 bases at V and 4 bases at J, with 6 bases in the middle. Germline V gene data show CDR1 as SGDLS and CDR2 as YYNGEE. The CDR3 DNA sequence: TGTGCCAGCAGCGTAGCCCCGGCAGATACGCAGTATTTT. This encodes CASSVAPADTQYF.

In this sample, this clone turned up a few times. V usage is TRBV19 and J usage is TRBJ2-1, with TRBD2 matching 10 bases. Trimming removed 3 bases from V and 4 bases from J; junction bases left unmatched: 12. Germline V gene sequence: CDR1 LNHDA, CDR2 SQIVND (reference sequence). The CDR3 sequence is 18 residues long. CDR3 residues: CASSIILAGSGIYNEQFF. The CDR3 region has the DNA TGTGCCAGTAGTATTATACTAGCGGGATCGGGGATTTACAATGAGCAGTTCTTC.

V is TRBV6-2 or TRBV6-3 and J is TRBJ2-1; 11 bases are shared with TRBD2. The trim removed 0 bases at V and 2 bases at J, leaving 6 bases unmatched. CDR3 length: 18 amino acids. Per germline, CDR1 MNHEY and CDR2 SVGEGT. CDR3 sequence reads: CASSYSTLAGGPYNEQFF. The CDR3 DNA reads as TGTGCCAGCAGTTACTCGACCCTAGCGGGGGGCCCCTACAATGAGCAGTTCTTC.

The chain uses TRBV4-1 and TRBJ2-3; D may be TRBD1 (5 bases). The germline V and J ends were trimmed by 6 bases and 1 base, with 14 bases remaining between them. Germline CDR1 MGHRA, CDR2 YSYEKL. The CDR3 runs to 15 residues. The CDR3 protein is CASRSGLGGTDTQYF. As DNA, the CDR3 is TGCGCCAGCAGAAGTGGGCTAGGGGGCACAGATACGCAGTATTTT.

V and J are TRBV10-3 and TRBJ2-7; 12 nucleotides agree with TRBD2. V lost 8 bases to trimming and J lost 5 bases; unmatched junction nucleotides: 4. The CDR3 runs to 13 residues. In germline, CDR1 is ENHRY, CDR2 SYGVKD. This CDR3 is CAIRTSGVDEQYF. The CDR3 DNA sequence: TGTGCCATCCGGACTAGCGGGGTGGACGAGCAGTACTTC.

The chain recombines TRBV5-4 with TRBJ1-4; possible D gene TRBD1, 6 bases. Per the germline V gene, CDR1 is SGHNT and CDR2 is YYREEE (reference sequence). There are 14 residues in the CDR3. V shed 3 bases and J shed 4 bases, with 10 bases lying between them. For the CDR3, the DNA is TGTGCCAGCAGCTCCACAGGGAGTAATGAAAAACTGTTTTTT. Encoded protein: CASSSTGSNEKLFF.

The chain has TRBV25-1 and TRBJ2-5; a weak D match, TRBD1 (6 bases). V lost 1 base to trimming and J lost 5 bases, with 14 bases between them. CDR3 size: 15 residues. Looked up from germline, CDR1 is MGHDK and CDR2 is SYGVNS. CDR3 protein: CASSESGVTRETQYF. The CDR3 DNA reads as TGTGCCAGCAGTGAATCAGGGGTGACGAGGGAGACCCAGTACTTC.

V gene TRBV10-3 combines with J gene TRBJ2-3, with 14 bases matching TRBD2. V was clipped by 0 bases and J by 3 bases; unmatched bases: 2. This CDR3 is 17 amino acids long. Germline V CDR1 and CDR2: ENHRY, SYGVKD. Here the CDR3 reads CAISESGLAGVTDTQYF. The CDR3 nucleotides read TGTGCCATCAGTGAGTCGGGACTAGCGGGAGTAACAGATACGCAGTATTTT.

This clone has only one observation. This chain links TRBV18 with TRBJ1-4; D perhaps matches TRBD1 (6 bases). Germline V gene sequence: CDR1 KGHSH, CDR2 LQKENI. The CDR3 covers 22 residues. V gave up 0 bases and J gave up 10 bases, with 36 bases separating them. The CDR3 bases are TGTGCCAGCTCACCACCTATCCCCGGGGGACCCATTTGGGGGCTAATCTGTGGAAAACTGTTTTTT. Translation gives CASSPPIPGGPIWGLICGKLFF.

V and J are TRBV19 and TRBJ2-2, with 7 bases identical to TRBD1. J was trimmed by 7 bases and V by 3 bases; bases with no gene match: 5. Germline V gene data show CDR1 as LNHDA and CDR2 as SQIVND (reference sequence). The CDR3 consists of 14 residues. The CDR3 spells CASSIRGWIGELFF. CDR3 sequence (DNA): TGTGCCAGTAGTATCAGGGGGTGGATCGGGGAGCTGTTTTTT.

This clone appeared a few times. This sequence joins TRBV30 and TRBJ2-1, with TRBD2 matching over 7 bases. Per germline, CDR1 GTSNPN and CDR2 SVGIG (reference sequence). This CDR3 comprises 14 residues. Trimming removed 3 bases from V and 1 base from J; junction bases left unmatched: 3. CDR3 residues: CAWRREFSYNEQFF. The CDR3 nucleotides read TGTGCCTGGAGGCGGGAGTTTTCCTACAATGAGCAGTTCTTC.

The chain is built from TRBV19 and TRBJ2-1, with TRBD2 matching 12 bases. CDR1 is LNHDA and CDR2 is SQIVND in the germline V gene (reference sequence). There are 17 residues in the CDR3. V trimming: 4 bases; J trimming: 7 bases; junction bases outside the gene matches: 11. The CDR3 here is CASSKASGRAFVNEQFF. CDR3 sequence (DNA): TGTGCCAGTAGTAAGGCTAGCGGGAGGGCCTTTGTAAATGAGCAGTTCTTC.

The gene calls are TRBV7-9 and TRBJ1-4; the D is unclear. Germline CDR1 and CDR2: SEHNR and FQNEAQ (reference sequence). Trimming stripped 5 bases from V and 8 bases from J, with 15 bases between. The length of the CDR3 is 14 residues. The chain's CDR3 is CASSPAGAREKLFF. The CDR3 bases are TGTGCCAGCAGCCCCGCGGGTGCGAGGGAAAAACTGTTTTTT.

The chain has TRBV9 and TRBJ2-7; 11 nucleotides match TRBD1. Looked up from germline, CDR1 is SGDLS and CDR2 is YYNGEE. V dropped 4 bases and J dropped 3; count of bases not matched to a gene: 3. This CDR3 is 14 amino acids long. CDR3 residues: CASSLGQGDYEQYF. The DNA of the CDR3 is TGTGCCAGCAGCCTGGGACAGGGGGACTACGAGCAGTACTTC.

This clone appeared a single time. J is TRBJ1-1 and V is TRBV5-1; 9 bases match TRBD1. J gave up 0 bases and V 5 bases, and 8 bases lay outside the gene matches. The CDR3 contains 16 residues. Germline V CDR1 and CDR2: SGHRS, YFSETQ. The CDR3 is CASSLQTGGMNTEAFF. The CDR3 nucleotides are TGCGCCAGCAGTCTCCAGACAGGGGGTATGAACACTGAAGCTTTCTTT.

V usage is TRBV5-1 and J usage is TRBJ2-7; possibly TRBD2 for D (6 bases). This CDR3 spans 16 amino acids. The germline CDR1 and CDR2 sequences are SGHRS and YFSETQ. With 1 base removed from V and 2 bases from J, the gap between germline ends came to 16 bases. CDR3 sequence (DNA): TGCGCCAGCAGCTTGATATCGATAGCGGTGACCTACGAGCAGTACTTC. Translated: CASSLISIAVTYEQYF.

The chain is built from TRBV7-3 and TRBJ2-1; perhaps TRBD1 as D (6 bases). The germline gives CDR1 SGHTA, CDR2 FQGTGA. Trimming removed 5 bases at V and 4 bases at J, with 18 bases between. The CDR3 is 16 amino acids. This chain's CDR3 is CASSPASLRGYNEQFF. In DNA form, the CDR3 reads TGTGCCAGCAGCCCGGCCAGCCTAAGGGGGTACAATGAGCAGTTCTTC.

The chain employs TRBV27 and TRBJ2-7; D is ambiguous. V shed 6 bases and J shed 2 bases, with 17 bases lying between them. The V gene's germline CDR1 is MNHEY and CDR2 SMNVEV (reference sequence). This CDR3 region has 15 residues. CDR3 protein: CASRRATGDPYEQYF. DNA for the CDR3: TGTGCCAGCAGACGAGCGACGGGTGATCCCTACGAGCAGTACTTC.

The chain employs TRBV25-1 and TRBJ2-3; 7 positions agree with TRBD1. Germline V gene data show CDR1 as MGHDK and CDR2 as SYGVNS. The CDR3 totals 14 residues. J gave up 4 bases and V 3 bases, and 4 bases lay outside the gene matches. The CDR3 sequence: CASSDDRAPDTQYF. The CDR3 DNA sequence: TGTGCCAGCAGTGACGACAGGGCCCCAGATACGCAGTATTTT.

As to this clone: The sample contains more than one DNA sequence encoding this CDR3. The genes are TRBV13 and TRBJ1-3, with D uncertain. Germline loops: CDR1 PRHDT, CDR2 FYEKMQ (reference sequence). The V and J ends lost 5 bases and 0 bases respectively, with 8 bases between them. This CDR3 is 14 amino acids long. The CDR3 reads CASSPRTSGNTIYF. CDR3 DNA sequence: TGTGCCAGCAGCCCTAGGACCTCTGGAAACACCATATATTTT.

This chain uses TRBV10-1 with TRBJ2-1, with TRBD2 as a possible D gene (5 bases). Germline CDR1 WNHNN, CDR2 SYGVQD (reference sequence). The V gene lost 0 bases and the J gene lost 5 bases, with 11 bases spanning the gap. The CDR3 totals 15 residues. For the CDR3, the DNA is TGCGCCAGCAGTGAGTCTGGCGGGTTGAACAATGAGCAGTTCTTC. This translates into CASSESGGLNNEQFF.

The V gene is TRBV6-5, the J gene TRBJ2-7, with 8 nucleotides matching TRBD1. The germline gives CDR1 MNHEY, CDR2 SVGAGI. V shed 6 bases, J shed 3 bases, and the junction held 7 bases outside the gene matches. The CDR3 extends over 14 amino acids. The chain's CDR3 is CASSHGQGNYEQYF. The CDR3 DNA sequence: TGTGCCAGCAGCCACGGACAGGGAAACTACGAGCAGTACTTC.

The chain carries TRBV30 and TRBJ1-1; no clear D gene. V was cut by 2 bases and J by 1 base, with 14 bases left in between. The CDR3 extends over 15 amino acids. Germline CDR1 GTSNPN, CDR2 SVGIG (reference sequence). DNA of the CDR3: TGTGCCTGGAGTTCCCTCGGGCGGGGGAACACTGAAGCTTTCTTT. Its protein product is CAWSSLGRGNTEAFF.

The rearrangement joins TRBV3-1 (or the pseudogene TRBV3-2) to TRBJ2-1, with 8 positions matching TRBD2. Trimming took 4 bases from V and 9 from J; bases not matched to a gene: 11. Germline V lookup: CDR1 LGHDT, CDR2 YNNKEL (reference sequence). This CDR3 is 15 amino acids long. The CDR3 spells CASSPLSGSAGEQFF. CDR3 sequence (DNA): TGTGCCAGCAGCCCCCTCAGCGGGAGTGCGGGTGAGCAGTTCTTC.

CDR3: CASSYSRTSVNTQYF. CDR3 nucleotides: TGTGCCAGCAGTTACTCTAGGACTAGCGTGAATACGCAGTATTTT. The chain combines TRBV6-5 with TRBJ2-3; 9 positions match TRBD2. The germline CDR1 and CDR2 sequences are MNHEY and SVGAGI. The CDR3 totals 15 residues. The V gene end was trimmed by 0 bases and the J gene end by 7 bases; junction bases not matched to a gene: 5.

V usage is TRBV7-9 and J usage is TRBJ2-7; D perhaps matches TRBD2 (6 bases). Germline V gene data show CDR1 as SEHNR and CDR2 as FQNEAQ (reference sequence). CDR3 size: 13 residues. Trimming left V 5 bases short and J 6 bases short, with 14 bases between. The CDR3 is CASSPGTPLEQYF. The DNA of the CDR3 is TGTGCCAGCAGCCCCGGGACTCCTCTCGAGCAGTACTTC.

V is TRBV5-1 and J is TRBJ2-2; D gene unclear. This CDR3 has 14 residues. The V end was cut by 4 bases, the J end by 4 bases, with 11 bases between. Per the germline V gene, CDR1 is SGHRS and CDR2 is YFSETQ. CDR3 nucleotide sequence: TGCGCCAGCAGCCTCGCCCTCACCACCGGGGAGCTGTTTTTT. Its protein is CASSLALTTGELFF.

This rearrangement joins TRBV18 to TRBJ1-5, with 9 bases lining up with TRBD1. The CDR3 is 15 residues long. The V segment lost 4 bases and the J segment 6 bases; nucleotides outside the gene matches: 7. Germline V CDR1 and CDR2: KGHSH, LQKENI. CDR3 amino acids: CASSRTGGDRQPQHF. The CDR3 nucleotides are TGTGCCAGCTCACGTACAGGGGGCGACCGTCAGCCCCAGCATTTT.